The 5 T cell receptor beta chains below were found in one sample sequenced in a study of CD8+ T cells in alopecia areata. Treatment given: oral pan-JAK inhibitor, 5-10 mg twice daily. Following RNA extraction, reverse transcription yielded cDNA that acted as the sequencing template. Libraries were prepared by immunoSEQ multiplex PCR; TCRdb keeps only in-frame clonotypes and omits some of them. Among 170,000 or so clones, under 60% were seen once, and the ten largest hold 10% to 15%. This material consisted of CD8+ T cells sorted from blood, taken at week 24, from a patient treated with tofacitinib. The origin of the receptors is a human donor with alopecia areata.

This clone was observed a single time. DNA of the CDR3: TGTGCCAGCTCCCTTGGACAGGGTGAGGGTGCACCCCCGTCCCGATCCTATGGCTACACCTTC. It yields the protein CASSLGQGEGAPPSRSYGYTF. This chain links TRBV18 with TRBJ1-2, with TRBD1 identical over 8 bases. V dropped 6 bases and J dropped 4; count of bases not matched to a gene: 28. CDR1 and CDR2 from the germline V gene are KGHSH and LQKENI. The CDR3 has 21 residues.

A remark on this clone: At one boundary the junction diverges from the germline segment, which might be a read error. CDR3 DNA: TGCGCCAGCAGCTCCGGGACAGGGACGTCCTTC. Amino acids: CASSSGTGTSF. The V gene is TRBV5-1, the J gene TRBJ2-7, with 9 bases lining up with TRBD1. In germline, CDR1 is SGHRS, CDR2 YFSETQ. The CDR3 sequence is 11 residues long.

The genes are TRBV30 and TRBJ2-3; TRBD2 might be the D (5 bases). The germline V gene has CDR1 GTSNPN and CDR2 SVGIG (reference sequence). The CDR3 is 14 residues long. With 4 bases removed from V and 0 bases from J, the gap between germline ends came to 11 bases. This CDR3 reads CAWTEGPSTDTQYF. CDR3 coding DNA: TGTGCCTGGACTGAGGGTCCTAGCACAGATACGCAGTATTTT.

This clone was recorded a few times. The V call is TRBV29-1, the J call TRBJ1-1, with a weak D call TRBD1 (5 bases). Trimming took off 1 base at V and 6 bases at J, with 12 bases between the two ends. Per germline, CDR1 SQVTM and CDR2 ANQGSEA. The CDR3 spans 13 residues. CDR3 residues: CSVEGLRGAEAFF. DNA for the CDR3: TGCAGCGTTGAAGGTCTTAGGGGTGCTGAAGCTTTCTTT.

This sequence joins TRBV11-2 and TRBJ2-1; unclear D gene. V was clipped by 2 bases and J by 6 bases, with 11 bases between them. Germline V gene data show CDR1 as SGHAT and CDR2 as FQNNGV. The CDR3 contains 14 residues. CDR3 bases: TGTGCCAGCAGCTTATTGCAGGAACTCAATGAGCAGTTCTTC. Protein product: CASSLLQELNEQFF.